What follows describes a single T cell receptor beta chain. Its antigen remains unidentified. One junction end disagrees with the germline gene, perhaps due to a read error. Using a J-beta primer mix together with a sample-barcoded 5' primer, a second PCR was run for roughly 7 to 12 cycles. The template-switch adaptor was a 5' adaptor with 12 random nucleotides. It tagged each cDNA molecule. MiXCR was run by TCRdb on the 5' RACE reads, yielding one entry per CDR3 protein. The sample lists hundreds of thousands of distinct CDR3 sequences; about 61% were seen once. Germline lookup yields CDR1 LGHDT and CDR2 YNNKEL (reference sequence). The length of the CDR3 is 15 residues. The data were obtained in a study of blood T cells in healthy people across ages. General study results and limits: A strong correlation was seen between TCR beta diversity and naive T cell percentage. Fewer expanded clones and more diversity marked long-lived versus aged donors. Measured against age, TCR beta diversity per million T cells decreased in a roughly linear manner.

V is TRBV3-1 and J is TRBJ2-1; D uncertain. What was sequenced was blood. This TCR derives from a man aged 40-55 years in good health. The CDR3 here is CACSQDTALHNEQFF. CDR3 coding DNA: TGTGCCTGCAGCCAAGACACGGCACTACACAATGAGCAGTTCTTC.